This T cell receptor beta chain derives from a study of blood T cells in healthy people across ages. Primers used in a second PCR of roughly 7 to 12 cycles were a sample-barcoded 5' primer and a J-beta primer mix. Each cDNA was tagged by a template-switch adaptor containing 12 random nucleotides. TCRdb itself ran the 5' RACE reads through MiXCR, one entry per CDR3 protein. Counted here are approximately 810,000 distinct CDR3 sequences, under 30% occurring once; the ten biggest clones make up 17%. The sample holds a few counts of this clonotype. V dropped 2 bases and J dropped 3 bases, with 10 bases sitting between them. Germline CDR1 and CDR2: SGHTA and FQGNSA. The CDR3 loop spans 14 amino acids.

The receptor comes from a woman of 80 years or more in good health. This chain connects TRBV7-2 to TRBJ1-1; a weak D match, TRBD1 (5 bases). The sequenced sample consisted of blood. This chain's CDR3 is CASSLRGRDTEAFF. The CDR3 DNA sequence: TGTGCCAGCAGCTTACGGGGCCGGGACACTGAAGCTTTCTTT.